What follows are 18 T cell receptor beta chains derived from one specimen sequenced in a study of shared clonotypes between healthy human individuals. Generated by immunoSEQ multiplex PCR, the TCRdb table keeps only in-frame clones and is missing some. Of hundreds of thousands of clones listed, around 75% were seen once; the top ten hold approximately 13%. The specimen sequenced was PBMCs. The source of these receptors is a woman between 40 and 50 years old in good health. Some clones in this sample may be carry-over from other donors' samples.

V and J are TRBV11-2 and TRBJ1-4; D is unclear. Trimming cost V 5 bases and J 13 bases, with 14 bases left between them. The CDR3 sequence is 12 residues long. Germline-derived CDR1 and CDR2 are SGHAT and FQNNGV. CDR3 sequence: CASSRSVRSLFF. For the CDR3, the DNA is TGTGCCAGCAGCCGATCAGTTCGGTCACTGTTTTTT.

The genes are TRBV4-1 and TRBJ1-1; no firm D call. V lost 0 bases and J 12 bases, leaving 11 bases between the germline ends. This CDR3 region has 12 residues. CDR1 and CDR2 from the germline V gene are MGHRA and YSYEKL. CDR3 nucleotides: TGCGCCAGCAGCCAAGATCAGGCAGGTACTTTCTTT. The encoded protein is CASSQDQAGTFF.

Notes on this clone: A single base is all that separates this from a far larger clone, so a read error is likely. Other DNA sequences in this sample translate to the same CDR3. This sequence joins TRBV2 and TRBJ1-4; 7 bases are shared with TRBD1. The trim removed 4 bases at V and 16 bases at J, leaving 15 bases unmatched. Per germline, CDR1 SNHLY and CDR2 FYNNEI. The CDR3 has 14 residues. CDR3 DNA sequence: TGTGCCAGCAGTGCCGACACCGGAACAGGGGAGAGGTTTTTT. Its protein product is CASSADTGTGERFF.

Here the CDR3 reads CASSATDGVGETQYF. DNA for the CDR3: TGCGCCAGCAGCGCAACGGACGGTGTGGGAGAGACCCAGTACTTC. The chain recombines TRBV5-1 with TRBJ2-5; D ambiguous. This CDR3 region has 15 residues. V was trimmed by 4 bases and J by 4 bases, leaving 17 bases between them. Germline V gene data show CDR1 as SGHRS and CDR2 as YFSETQ.

Comment on this clone: At one end the junction does not follow the germline gene, possibly because of a read error. The chain carries TRBV10-3 and TRBJ1-3, with 8 bases matching TRBD1. CDR1 is ENHRY, CDR2 SYGVKD, per germline. CDR3 size: 15 residues. In DNA form, the CDR3 reads TGTGCAATCACGGCGGGACAGGACTCTGGAAACACCATATATTTT. This translates into CAITAGQDSGNTIYF.

This clone was observed once. V gene TRBV10-1 combines with J gene TRBJ1-5; 9 bases map to TRBD1. The CDR3 sequence is 14 residues long. Trimming cost V 8 bases and J 3 bases; bases outside gene matches: 5. Looked up from germline, CDR1 is WNHNN and CDR2 is SYGVQD (reference sequence). This CDR3 is CASSDRGLNQPQHF. In DNA, the CDR3 is TGCGCCAGCTCGGACAGGGGCCTCAATCAGCCCCAGCATTTT.

The chain joins TRBV7-3 to TRBJ2-1, with a possible D match to TRBD1 (6 bases). V was pared by 4 bases and J by 9 bases, with 13 bases between. This CDR3 has 13 residues. Germline CDR1 reads SGHTA; CDR2 reads FQGTGA. The CDR3 sequence is CASSSPGVSEQFF. The CDR3 nucleotides are TGTGCCAGCAGCTCGCCAGGGGTCAGTGAGCAGTTCTTC.

The chain has TRBV7-6 and TRBJ1-1, with 7 bases fitting TRBD1. Germline V CDR1 and CDR2: SGHVS, FNYEAQ. V shed 1 base, J shed 8 bases, and the junction held 4 bases outside the gene matches. The CDR3 has 13 amino acids. CDR3 sequence reads: CASSLGRDSEAFF. Written as DNA, the CDR3 is TGTGCCAGCAGCTTAGGTAGGGACAGCGAAGCTTTCTTT.

This clone was seen once. Other DNA sequences within the sample encode an identical CDR3. The chain uses TRBV10-3 and TRBJ1-2; no definite D call. This CDR3 is built from 12 residues. Germline loops: CDR1 ENHRY, CDR2 SYGVKD. V shed 0 bases and J shed 4 bases, with 3 bases lying between them. The CDR3 region has the DNA TGTGCCATCAGTGAGTCGGGCTATGGCTACACCTTC. This encodes CAISESGYGYTF.

The chain has TRBV6-4 and TRBJ2-3, with a weak D call TRBD2 (6 bases). Trimming took off 5 bases at V and 0 bases at J, with 15 bases between the two ends. CDR1 is MRHNA, CDR2 SNTAGT, per germline. This CDR3 is built from 16 residues. The chain's CDR3 is CASSPRGSGSTDTQYF. CDR3 DNA sequence: TGTGCCAGCAGTCCCCGTGGTAGCGGTAGCACAGATACGCAGTATTTT.

Many counts were recorded for this clone. The chain links TRBV29-1 to TRBJ2-1; 10 bases align to TRBD1. With V trimmed by 7 bases and J by 0 bases, 6 bases remained unmatched. This CDR3 is built from 15 residues. Germline lookup yields CDR1 SQVTM and CDR2 ANQGSEA. The CDR3: CSANRQGASYNEQFF. The CDR3 DNA sequence: TGCAGCGCAAACCGACAGGGGGCCTCCTACAATGAGCAGTTCTTC.

The chain joins TRBV5-1 to TRBJ2-3; D might be TRBD1 (6 bases). The germline CDR1 and CDR2 sequences are SGHRS and YFSETQ. The CDR3 is made up of 15 amino acids. V lost 3 bases and J lost 5, with 16 bases in between. In nucleotides, the CDR3 is TGCGCCAGCAGCTCCAACACAGGGTCGGGAGATACGCAGTATTTT. Residues: CASSSNTGSGDTQYF.

V usage is TRBV9 and J usage is TRBJ2-2, with 10 bases identical to TRBD2. The germline CDR1 and CDR2 sequences are SGDLS and YYNGEE. V lost 4 bases, J lost 4 bases, and 7 bases stayed unmatched. The CDR3 is 16 residues long. CDR3 coding DNA: TGTGCCAGCAGCATGGGGACTAGCGTAGCCACCGGGGAGCTGTTTTTT. It encodes CASSMGTSVATGELFF.

This chain joins TRBV27 and TRBJ1-2; no reliable D call. This CDR3 region has 13 residues. Trimming removed 5 bases at V and 3 bases at J, with 10 bases between. In germline, CDR1 is MNHEY, CDR2 SMNVEV (reference sequence). This CDR3 reads CASSLSVYYGYTF. CDR3 sequence (DNA): TGTGCCAGCAGTCTAAGTGTTTACTATGGCTACACCTTC.

The chain combines TRBV19 with TRBJ2-2; D might be TRBD2 (5 bases). This CDR3 contains 15 residues. CDR1 and CDR2 from the germline V gene are LNHDA and SQIVND (reference sequence). Trimming took 1 base from V and 4 from J, leaving 10 bases between them. In nucleotides, the CDR3 is TGTGCCAGTAGTATAGTAGCGTCGGCCACCGGGGAGCTGTTTTTT. It is translated as CASSIVASATGELFF.

The V gene is TRBV14, the J gene TRBJ2-6; 11 nucleotides match TRBD1. CDR3 size: 18 residues. In germline, CDR1 is SGHDN, CDR2 FVKESK. V dropped 2 bases and J dropped 0; count of bases not matched to a gene: 3. In nucleotides, the CDR3 is TGTGCCAGCAGCCAAAGGACAGGGGGCTACTCTGGGGCCAACGTCCTGACTTTC. Its protein product is CASSQRTGGYSGANVLTF.

The V call is TRBV5-4, the J call TRBJ2-6; no definite D call. The V end was cut by 6 bases, the J end by 0 bases, with 4 bases between. CDR1 is SGHNT, CDR2 YYREEE, per germline (reference sequence). The CDR3 sequence is 13 residues long. CDR3 protein: CASTPSGANVLTF. The CDR3 region has the DNA TGTGCCAGCACTCCCTCTGGGGCCAACGTCCTGACTTTC.

This clone was observed at least ten times. J is TRBJ2-7 and V is TRBV6-5, with 7 bases that match TRBD1. With V trimmed by 1 base and J by 8 bases, 8 bases remained unmatched. CDR3 length equals 14 residues. Germline CDR1 MNHEY, CDR2 SVGAGI. The CDR3 sequence is CASSYYKTGQQQYF. CDR3 DNA: TGTGCCAGCAGTTACTATAAGACGGGACAGCAGCAGTACTTC.